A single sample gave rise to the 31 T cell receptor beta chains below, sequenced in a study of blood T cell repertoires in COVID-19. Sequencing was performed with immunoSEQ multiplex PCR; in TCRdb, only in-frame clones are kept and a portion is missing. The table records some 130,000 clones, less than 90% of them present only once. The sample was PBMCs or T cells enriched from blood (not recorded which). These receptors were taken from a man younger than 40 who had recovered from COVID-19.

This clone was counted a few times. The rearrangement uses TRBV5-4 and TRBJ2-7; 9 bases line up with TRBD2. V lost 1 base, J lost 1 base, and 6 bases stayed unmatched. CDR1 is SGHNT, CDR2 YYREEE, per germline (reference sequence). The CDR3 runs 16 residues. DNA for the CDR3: TGTGCCAGCAGCTTGCCGTTCACTAGCGGGTCCTACGAGCAGTACTTC. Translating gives CASSLPFTSGSYEQYF.

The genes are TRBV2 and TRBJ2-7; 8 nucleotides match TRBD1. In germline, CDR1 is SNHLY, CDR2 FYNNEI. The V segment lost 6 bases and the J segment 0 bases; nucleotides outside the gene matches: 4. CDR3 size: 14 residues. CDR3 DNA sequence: TGTGCCAGCAGGTCCGGGACAGGCTCCTACGAGCAGTACTTC. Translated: CASRSGTGSYEQYF.

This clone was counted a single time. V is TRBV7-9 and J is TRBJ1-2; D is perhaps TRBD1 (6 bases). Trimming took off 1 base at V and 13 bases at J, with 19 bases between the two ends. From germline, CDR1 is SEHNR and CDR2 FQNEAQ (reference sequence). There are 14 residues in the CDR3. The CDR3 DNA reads TGTGCCAGCAGCTTAGGAGTAGGGACACCCGCAGGCACCTTC. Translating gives CASSLGVGTPAGTF. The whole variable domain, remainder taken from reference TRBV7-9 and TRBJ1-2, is DTGVSQNPRHKITKRGQNVTFRCDPISEHNRLYWYRQTLGQGPEFLTYFQNEAQLEKSRLLSDRFSAERPKGSFSTLEIQRTEQGDSAMYLCASSLGVGTPAGTFGSGTRLTVV.

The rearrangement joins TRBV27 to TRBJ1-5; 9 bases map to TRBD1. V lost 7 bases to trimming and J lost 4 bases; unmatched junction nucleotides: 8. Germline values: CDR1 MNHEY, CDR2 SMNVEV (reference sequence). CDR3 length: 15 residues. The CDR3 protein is CASTKQGAHNQPQHF. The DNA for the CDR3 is TGTGCCAGCACCAAACAGGGGGCTCATAATCAGCCCCAGCATTTT.

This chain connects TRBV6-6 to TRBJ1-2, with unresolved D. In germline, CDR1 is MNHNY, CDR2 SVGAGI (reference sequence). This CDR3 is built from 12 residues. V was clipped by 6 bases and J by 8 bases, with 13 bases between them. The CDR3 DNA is TGTGCCAGCAGCCAAGACGAGGAGGGCTACACCTTC. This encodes CASSQDEEGYTF.

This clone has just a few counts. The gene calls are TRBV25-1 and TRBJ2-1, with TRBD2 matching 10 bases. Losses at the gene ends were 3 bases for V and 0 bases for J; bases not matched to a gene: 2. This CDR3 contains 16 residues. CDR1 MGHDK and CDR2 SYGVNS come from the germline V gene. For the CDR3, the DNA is TGTGCCAGCAGTGATTTAGCGGGAGGCTCCTACAATGAGCAGTTCTTC. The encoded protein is CASSDLAGGSYNEQFF.

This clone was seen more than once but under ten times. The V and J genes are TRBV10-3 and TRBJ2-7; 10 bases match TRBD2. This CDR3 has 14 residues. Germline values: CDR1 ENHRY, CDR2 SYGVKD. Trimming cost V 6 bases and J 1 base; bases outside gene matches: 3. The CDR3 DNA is TGTGCCATCAGCTCTAGCGGGAGTTCCTACGAGCAGTACTTC. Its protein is CAISSSGSSYEQYF.

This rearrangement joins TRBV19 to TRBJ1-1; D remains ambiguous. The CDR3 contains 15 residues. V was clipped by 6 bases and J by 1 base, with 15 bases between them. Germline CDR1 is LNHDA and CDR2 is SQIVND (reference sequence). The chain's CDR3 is CASSNPEAKNTEAFF. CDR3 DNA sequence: TGTGCCAGTAGCAATCCAGAGGCTAAGAACACTGAAGCTTTCTTT.

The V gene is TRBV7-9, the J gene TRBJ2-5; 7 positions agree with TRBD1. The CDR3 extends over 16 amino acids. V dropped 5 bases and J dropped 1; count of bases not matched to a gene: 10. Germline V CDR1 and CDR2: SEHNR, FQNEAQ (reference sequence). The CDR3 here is CASSLNRDRGQETQYF. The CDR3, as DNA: TGTGCCAGCAGCCTAAACCGGGACAGAGGCCAAGAGACCCAGTACTTC.

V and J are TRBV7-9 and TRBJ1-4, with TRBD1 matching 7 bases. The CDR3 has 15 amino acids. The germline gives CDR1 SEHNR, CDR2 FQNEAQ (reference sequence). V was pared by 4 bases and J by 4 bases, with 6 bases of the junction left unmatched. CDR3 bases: TGTGCCAGCAGCTCCTCCGGGACAGATAATGAAAAACTGTTTTTT. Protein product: CASSSSGTDNEKLFF.

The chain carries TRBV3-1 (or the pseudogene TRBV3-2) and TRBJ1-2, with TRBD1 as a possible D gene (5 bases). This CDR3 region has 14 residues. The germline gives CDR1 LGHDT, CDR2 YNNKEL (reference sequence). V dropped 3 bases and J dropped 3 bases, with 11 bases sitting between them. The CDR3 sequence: CASSHGGLDYGYTF. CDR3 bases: TGTGCCAGCAGCCATGGGGGGTTGGACTATGGCTACACCTTC.

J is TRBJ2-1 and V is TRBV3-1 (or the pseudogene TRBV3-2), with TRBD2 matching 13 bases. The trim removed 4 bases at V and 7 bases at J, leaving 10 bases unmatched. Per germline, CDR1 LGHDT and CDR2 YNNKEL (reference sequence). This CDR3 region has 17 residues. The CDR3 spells CASSPSRTSGRWNEQFF. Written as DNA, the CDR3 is TGTGCCAGCAGCCCCTCCCGGACTAGCGGGAGATGGAATGAGCAGTTCTTC.

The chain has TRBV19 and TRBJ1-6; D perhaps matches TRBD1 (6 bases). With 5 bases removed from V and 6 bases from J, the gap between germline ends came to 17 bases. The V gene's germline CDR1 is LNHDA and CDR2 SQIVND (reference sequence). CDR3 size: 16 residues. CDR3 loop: CASSPQQGRGNSPLHF. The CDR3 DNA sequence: TGTGCCAGTAGTCCCCAACAGGGCCGGGGTAATTCACCCCTCCACTTT.

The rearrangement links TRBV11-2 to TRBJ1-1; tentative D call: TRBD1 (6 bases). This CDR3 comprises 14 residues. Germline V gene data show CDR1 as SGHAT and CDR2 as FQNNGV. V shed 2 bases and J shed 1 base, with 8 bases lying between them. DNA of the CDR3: TGTGCCAGCAGCTTAATGGGACAGAACACTGAAGCTTTCTTT. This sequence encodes CASSLMGQNTEAFF.

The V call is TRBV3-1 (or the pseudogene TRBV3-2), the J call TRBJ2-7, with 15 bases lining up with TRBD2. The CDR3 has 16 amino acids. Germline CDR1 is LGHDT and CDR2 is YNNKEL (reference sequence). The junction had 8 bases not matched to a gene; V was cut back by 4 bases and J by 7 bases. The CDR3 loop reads CASSLRTSGGAGEQYV. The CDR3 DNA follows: TGTGCCAGCAGCCTCCGGACTAGCGGGGGGGCCGGTGAGCAGTACGTC.

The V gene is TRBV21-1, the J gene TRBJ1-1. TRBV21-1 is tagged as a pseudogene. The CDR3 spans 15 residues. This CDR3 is CASSKPGGRNTEAFF. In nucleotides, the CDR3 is TGTGCCAGCAGCAAACCGGGAGGCCGGAACACTGAAGCTTTCTTT.

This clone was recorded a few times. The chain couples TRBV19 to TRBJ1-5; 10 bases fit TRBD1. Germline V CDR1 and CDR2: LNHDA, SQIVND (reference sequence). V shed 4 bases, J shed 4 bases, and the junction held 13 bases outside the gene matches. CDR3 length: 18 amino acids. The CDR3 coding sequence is TGTGCCAGTAGTAGTATGATACGGGGGGACAGGGGAAATCAGCCCCAGCATTTT. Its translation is CASSSMIRGDRGNQPQHF.

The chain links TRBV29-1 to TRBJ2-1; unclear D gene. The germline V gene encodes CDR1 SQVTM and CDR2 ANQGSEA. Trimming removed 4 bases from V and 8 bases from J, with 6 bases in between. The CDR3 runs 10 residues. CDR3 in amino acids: CSVANHEQFF. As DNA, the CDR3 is TGCAGCGTTGCTAACCATGAGCAGTTCTTC.

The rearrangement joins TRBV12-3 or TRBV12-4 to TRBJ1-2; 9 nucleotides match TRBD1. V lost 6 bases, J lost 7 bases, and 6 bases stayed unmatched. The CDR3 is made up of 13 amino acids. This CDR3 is CASRRTGEGGYTF. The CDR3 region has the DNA TGTGCCAGCAGGCGGACAGGGGAGGGTGGCTACACCTTC.

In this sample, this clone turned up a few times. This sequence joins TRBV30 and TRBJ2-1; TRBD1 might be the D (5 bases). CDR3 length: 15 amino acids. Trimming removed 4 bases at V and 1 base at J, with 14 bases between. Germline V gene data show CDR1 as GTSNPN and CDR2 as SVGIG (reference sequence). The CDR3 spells CAWTRDSYSYNEQFF. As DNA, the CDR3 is TGTGCCTGGACCAGAGACAGTTATTCCTACAATGAGCAGTTCTTC.

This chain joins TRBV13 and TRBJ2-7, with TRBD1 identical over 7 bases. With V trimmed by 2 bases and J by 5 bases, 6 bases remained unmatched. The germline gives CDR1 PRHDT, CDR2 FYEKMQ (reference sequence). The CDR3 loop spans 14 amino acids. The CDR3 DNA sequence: TGTGCCAGCAGCTTAAGGGACAGCCGCAACGAGCAGTACTTC. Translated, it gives CASSLRDSRNEQYF. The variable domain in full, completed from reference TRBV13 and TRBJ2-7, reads AAGVIQSPRHLIKEKRETATLKCYPIPRHDTVYWYQQGPGQDPQFLISFYEKMQSDKGSIPDRFSAQQFSDYHSELNMSSLELGDSALYFCASSLRDSRNEQYFGPGTRLTVT.

The CDR3 DNA follows: TGTGCCAGCGGGACTAGCTCCTACGAGCAGTACTTC. Translating it yields CASGTSSYEQYF. J is TRBJ2-7 and V is TRBV7-3; 8 positions agree with TRBD2. The CDR3 length is 12 residues. Germline loops: CDR1 SGHTA, CDR2 FQGTGA. The junction had 0 bases not matched to a gene; V was cut back by 8 bases and J by 0 bases.

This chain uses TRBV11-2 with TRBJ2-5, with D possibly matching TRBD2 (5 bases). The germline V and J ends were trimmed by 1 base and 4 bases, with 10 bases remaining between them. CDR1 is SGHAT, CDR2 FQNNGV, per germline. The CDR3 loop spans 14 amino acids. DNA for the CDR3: TGTGCCAGCAGCTTAGGAACTAGTCGAGAGACCCAGTACTTC. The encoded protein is CASSLGTSRETQYF.

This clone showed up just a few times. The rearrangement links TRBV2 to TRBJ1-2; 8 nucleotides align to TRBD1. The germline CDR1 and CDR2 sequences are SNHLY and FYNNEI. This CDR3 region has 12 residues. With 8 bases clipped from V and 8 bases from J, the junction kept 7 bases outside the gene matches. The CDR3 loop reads CASSTGVVGYTF. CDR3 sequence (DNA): TGTGCCAGCTCGACAGGGGTTGTCGGCTACACCTTC.

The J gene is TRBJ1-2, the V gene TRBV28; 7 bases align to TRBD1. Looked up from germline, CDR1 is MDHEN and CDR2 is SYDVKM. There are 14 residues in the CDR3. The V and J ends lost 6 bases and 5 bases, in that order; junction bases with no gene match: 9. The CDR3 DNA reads TGTGCCAGCAGGCCCACAGGGGCTCTTTATGGCTACACCTTC. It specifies CASRPTGALYGYTF.

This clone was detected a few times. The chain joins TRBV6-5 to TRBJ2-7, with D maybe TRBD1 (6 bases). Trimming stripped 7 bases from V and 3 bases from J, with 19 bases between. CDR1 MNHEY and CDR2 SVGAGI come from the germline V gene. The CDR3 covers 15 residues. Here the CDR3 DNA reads TGTGCCAGCACCCCCTTCAGGACAGACTACTACGAGCAGTACTTC. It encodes CASTPFRTDYYEQYF.

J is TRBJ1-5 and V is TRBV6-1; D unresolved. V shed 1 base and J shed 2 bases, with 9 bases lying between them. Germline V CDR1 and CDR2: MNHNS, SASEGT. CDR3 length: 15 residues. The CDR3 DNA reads TGTGCCAGCAGTGAAGACTGGGCTGGCAATCAGCCCCAGCATTTT. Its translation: CASSEDWAGNQPQHF.

The CDR3 protein is CASSNGAARGQPQHF. DNA of the CDR3: TGTGCCAGCAGCAACGGTGCGGCCAGGGGACAGCCCCAGCATTTT. This sequence joins TRBV21-1 and TRBJ1-5; the table's D call, TRBD1, has no DNA check behind it. TRBV21-1 is a documented pseudogene. The CDR3 loop spans 15 amino acids.

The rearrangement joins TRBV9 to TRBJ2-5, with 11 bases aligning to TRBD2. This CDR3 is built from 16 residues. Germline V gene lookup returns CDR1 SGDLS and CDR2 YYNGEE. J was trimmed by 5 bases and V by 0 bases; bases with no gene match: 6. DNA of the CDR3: TGTGCCAGCAGCGTAGCTAGCGGGGGGCCAGGGGAGACCCAGTACTTC. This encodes CASSVASGGPGETQYF.

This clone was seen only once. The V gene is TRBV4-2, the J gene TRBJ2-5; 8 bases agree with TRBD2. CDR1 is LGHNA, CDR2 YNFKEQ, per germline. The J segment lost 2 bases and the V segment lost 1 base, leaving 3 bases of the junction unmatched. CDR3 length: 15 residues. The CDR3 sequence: CASSQGGGGQETQYF. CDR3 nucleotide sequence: TGTGCCAGCAGCCAAGGGGGCGGGGGGCAAGAGACCCAGTACTTC.

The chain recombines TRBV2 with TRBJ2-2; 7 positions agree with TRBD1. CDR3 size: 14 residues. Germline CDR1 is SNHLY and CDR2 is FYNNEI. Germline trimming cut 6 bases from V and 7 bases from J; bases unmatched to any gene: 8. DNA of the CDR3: TGTGCCAGCAGCGTAGACAGGGATGGCGGGGAGCTGTTTTTT. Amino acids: CASSVDRDGGELFF.